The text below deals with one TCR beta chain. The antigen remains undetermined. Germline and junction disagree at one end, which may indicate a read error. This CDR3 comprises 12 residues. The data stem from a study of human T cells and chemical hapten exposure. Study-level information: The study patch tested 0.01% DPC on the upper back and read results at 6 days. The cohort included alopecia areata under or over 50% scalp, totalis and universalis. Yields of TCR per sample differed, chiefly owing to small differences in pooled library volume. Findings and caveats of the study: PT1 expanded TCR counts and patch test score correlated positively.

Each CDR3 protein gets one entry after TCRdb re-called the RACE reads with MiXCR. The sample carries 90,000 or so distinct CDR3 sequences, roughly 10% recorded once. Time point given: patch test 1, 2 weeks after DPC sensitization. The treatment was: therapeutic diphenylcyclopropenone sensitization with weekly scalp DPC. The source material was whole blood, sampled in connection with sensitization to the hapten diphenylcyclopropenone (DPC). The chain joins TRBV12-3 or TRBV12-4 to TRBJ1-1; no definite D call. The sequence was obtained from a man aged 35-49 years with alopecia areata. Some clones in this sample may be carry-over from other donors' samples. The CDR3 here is CAGSLWNTEAFF. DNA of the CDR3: TGTGCCGGCAGTTTATGGAACACTGAAGCTTTCTTT.